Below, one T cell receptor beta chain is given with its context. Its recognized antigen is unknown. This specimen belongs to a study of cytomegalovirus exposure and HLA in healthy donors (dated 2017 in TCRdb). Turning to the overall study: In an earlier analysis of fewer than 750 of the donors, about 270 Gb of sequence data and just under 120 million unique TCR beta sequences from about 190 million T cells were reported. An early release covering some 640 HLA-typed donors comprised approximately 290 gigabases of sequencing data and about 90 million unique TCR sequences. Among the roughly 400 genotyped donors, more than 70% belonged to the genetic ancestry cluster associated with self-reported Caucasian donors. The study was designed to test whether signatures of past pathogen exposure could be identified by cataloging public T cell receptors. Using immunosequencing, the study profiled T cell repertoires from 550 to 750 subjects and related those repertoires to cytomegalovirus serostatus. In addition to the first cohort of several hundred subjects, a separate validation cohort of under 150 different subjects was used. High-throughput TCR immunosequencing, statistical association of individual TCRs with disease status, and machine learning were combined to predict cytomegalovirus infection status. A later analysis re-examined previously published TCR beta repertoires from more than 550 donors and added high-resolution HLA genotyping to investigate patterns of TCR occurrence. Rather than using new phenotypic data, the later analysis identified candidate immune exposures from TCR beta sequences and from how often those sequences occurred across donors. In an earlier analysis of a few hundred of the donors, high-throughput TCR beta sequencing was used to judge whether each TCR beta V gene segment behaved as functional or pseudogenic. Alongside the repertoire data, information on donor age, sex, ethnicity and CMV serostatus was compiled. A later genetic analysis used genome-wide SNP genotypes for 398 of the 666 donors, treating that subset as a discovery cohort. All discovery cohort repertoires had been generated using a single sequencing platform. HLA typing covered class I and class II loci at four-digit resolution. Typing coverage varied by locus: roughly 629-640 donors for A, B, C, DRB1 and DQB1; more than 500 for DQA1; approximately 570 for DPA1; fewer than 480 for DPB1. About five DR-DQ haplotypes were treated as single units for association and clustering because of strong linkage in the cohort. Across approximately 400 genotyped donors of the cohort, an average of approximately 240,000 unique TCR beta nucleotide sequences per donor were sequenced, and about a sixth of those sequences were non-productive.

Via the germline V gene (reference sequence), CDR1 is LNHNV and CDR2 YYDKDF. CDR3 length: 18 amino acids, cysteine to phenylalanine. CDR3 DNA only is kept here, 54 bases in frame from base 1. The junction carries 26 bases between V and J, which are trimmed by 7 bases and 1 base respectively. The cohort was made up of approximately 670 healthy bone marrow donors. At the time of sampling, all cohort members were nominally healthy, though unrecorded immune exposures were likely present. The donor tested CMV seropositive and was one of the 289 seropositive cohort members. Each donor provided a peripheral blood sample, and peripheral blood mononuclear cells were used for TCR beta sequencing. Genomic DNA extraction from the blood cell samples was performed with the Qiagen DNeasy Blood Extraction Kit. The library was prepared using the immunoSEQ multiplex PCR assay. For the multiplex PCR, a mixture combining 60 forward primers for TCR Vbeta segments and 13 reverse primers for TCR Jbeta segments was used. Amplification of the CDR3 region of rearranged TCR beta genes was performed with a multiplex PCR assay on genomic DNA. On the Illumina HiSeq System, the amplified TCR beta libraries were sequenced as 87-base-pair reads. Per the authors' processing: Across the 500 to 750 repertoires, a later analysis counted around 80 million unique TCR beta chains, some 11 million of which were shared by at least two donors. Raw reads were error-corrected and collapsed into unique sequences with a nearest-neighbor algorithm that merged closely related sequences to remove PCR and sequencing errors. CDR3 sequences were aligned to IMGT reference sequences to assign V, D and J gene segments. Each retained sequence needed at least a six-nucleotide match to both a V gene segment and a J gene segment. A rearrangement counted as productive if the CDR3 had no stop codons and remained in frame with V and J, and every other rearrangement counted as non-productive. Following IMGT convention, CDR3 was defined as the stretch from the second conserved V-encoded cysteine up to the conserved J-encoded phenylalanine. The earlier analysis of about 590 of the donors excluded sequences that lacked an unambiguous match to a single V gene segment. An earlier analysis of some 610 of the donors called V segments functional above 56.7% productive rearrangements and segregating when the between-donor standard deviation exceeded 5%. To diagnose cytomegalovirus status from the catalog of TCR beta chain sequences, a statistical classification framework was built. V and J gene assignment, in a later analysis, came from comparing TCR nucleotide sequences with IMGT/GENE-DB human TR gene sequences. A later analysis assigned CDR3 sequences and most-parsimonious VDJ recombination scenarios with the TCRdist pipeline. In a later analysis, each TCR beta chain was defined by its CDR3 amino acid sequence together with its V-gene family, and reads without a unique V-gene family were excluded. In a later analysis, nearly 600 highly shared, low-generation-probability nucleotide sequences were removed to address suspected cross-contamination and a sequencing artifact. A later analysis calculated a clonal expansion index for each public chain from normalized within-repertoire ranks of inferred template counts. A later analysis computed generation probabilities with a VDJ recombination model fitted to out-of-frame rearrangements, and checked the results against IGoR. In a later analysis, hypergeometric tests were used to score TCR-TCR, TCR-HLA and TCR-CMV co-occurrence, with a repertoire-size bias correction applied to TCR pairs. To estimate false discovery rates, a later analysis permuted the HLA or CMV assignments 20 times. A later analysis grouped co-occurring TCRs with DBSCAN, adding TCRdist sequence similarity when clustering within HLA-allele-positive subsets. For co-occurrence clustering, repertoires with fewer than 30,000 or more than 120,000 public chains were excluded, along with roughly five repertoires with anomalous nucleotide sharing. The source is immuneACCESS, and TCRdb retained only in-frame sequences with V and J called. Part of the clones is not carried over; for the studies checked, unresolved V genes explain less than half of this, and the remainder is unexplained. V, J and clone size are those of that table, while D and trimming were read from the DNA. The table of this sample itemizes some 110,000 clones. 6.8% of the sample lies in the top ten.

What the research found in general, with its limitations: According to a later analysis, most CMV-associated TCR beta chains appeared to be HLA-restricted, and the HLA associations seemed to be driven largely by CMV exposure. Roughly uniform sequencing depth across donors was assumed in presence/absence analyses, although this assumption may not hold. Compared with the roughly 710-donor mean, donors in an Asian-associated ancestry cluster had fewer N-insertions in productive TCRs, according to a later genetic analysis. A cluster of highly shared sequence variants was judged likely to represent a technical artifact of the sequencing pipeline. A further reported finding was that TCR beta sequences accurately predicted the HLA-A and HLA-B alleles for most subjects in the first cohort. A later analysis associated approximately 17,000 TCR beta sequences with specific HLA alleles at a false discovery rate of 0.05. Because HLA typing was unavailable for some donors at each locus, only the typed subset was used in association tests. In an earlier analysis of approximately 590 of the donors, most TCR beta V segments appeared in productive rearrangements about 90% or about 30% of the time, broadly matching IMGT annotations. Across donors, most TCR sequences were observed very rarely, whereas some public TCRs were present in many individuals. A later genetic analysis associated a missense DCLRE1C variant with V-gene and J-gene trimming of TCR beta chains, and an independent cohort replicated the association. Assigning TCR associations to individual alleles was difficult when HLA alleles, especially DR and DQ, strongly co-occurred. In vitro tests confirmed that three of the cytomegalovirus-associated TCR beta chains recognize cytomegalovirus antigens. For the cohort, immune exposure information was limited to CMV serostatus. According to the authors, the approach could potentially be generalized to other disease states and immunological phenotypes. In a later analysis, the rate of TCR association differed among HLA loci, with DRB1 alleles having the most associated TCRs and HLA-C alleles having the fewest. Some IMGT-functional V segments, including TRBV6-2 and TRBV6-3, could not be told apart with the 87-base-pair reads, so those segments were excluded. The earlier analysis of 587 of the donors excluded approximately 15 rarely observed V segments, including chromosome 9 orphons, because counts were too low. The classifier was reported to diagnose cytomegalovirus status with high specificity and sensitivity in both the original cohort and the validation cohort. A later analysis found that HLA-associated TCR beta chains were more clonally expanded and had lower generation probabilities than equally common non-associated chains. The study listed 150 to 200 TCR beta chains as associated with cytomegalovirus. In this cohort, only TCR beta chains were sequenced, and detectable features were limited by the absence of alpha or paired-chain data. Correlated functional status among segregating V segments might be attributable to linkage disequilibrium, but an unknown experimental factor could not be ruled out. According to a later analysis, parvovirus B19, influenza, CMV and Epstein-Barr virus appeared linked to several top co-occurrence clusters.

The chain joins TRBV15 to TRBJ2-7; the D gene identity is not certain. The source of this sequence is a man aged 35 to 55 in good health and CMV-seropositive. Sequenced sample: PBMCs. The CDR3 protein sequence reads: CATTSVSIARPPSYEQYF. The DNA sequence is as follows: TGTGCCACCACCTCCGTTAGCATAGCCAGACCACCATCCTACGAGCAGTACTTC.